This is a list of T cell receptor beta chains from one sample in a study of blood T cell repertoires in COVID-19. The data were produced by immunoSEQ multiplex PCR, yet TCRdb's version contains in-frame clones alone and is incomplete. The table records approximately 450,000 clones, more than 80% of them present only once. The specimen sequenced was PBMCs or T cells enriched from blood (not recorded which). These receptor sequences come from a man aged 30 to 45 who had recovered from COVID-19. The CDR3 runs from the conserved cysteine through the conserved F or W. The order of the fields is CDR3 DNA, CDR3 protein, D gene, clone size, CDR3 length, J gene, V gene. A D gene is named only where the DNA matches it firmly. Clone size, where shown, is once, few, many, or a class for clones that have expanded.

TGCGCCAGCAGCACAGGGAATCAGCCCCAGCATTTT | CASSTGNQPQHF | - | - | 12 | TRBJ1-5 | TRBV10-1
TGTGCCAGCAGTTTGGAGGGACTAGCGGGAGGGCCGCTATATACGCAGTATTTT | CASSLEGLAGGPLYTQYF | TRBD2 | - | 18 | TRBJ2-3 | TRBV28
TGTGCCAGCAGCGTAGGGGACAAGTCAACTAATGAAAAACTGTTTTTT | CASSVGDKSTNEKLFF | - | - | 16 | TRBJ1-4 | TRBV9
TGTGCCATCAGTTCTAGCGGGACCGTCTACGAGCAGTACTTC | CAISSSGTVYEQYF | TRBD2 | once | 14 | TRBJ2-7 | TRBV10-3
TGTGCCAGCAGCTTAGGAGCAGGGGGGAAAGAAGAGACCCAGTACTTC | CASSLGAGGKEETQYF | - | - | 16 | TRBJ2-5 | TRBV7-9
TGTGCCAGCAGCTTTGCGGGGGCTACCTACAATGAGCAGTTCTTC | CASSFAGATYNEQFF | - | - | 15 | TRBJ2-1 | TRBV5-4
TGTGCCAGCAGTTACGAGTTCACCGGGGAGCTGTTTTTT | CASSYEFTGELFF | - | few | 13 | TRBJ2-2 | TRBV27
TGTGCCAGCAGTTATGACAGGGGGTATCAGCCCCAGCATTTT | CASSYDRGYQPQHF | TRBD1 | - | 14 | TRBJ1-5 | TRBV28
TGTGCCAGCAGCTCCGGACAGGCGAGTCAAGAGACCCAGTACTTC | CASSSGQASQETQYF | TRBD1 | - | 15 | TRBJ2-5 | TRBV7-9
TGCAGCGTGGACGGGACAGGGAGCGAAAAACTGTTTTTT | CSVDGTGSEKLFF | TRBD1 | - | 13 | TRBJ1-4 | TRBV29-1
TGCGCCAGCAGCCAAGATCTGAGACAGGGGAATCAGCCCCAGCATTTT | CASSQDLRQGNQPQHF | TRBD1 | - | 16 | TRBJ1-5 | TRBV4-1
TGTGCCAGTAAGGACAGGGGGCTTGATGGCTATGGCTACACCTTC | CASKDRGLDGYGYTF | TRBD1 | - | 15 | TRBJ1-2 | TRBV19
TGTGCCAGCAGTCCCCAGTCCGCAGATACGCAGTATTTT | CASSPQSADTQYF | - | - | 13 | TRBJ2-3 | TRBV12-3/TRBV12-4
TGTGCCAGTATCGACAGGGGATACTATGGCTACACCTTC | CASIDRGYYGYTF | TRBD1 | - | 13 | TRBJ1-2 | TRBV19
TGTGCCAGCAGCAGGGGAGACTATGGCTACACCTTC | CASSRGDYGYTF | - | - | 12 | TRBJ1-2 | TRBV28
TGCGCCAGCAGCCTAGTCCCGGGGGGCGACTATGGCTACACCTTC | CASSLVPGGDYGYTF | - | - | 15 | TRBJ1-2 | TRBV4-1
TGTGCCAGCTCACCATTTACTAGTCCGAACACCGGGGAGCTGTTTTTT | CASSPFTSPNTGELFF | - | - | 16 | TRBJ2-2 | TRBV18
TGTGCCAGCTCACCACAGGGGAGGACTAATGAAAAACTGTTTTTT | CASSPQGRTNEKLFF | - | - | 15 | TRBJ1-4 | TRBV18
TGTGCCAGCAGTCCGGGACAGGGTGGTTCACCCCTCCACTTT | CASSPGQGGSPLHF | TRBD1 | - | 14 | TRBJ1-6 | TRBV27
TGTGCCAGCAGTTTATTTATAGCGGACTCCTACGAGCAGTACTTC | CASSLFIADSYEQYF | - | - | 15 | TRBJ2-7 | TRBV27
TGCGCCAGCAGCCAATGGGGCCCCCGAGGGGGCGTACAGACCCAGTACTTC | CASSQWGPRGGVQTQYF | TRBD1 | - | 17 | TRBJ2-5 | TRBV4-1
TGTGCCAGCAGCGTAGACCCGACTCTAGCTTTCTTT | CASSVDPTLAFF | - | - | 12 | TRBJ1-1 | TRBV9
TGCGCCAGCAGCTCGACGACTAGCGGAACTTCCTACAATGAGCAGTTCTTC | CASSSTTSGTSYNEQFF | TRBD2 | - | 17 | TRBJ2-1 | TRBV5-1
TGTGCCAGTACCCCTAGAGCTAGCGGGAACGGAAATGAGCAGTTCTTC | CASTPRASGNGNEQFF | TRBD2 | few | 16 | TRBJ2-1 | TRBV19
TGTGCCAGCAGCCATGGGGGGGCGTGGGACACCATATATTTT | CASSHGGAWDTIYF | - | - | 14 | TRBJ1-3 | TRBV27
TGTGCCATCAATCAGGGTCTGGGGGCCAACGTCCTGACTTTC | CAINQGLGANVLTF | - | - | 14 | TRBJ2-6 | TRBV10-3
TGTGCCAGCAGTCCCTCGGGACAGTCCACGAGCGAGCAGTACTTC | CASSPSGQSTSEQYF | TRBD1 | - | 15 | TRBJ2-7 | TRBV28
TGTGCCAGCAGCCCAGGACAGATCTACAATGAGCAGTTCTTC | CASSPGQIYNEQFF | - | - | 14 | TRBJ2-1 | TRBV9
TGTGCCACCAGCAGTGCTATAGGCGGCGGGGAGCTGTTTTTT | CATSSAIGGGELFF | - | - | 14 | TRBJ2-2 | TRBV15
TGTGCCAGTACCGGGGGGACTAATGGACGGGAGAGATACACCGGGGAGCTGTTTTTT | CASTGGTNGRERYTGELFF | TRBD2 | once | 19 | TRBJ2-2 | TRBV19
TGTGCCAGCAGTGAAGTTCCGCAGTTACAAGAGACCCAGTACTTC | CASSEVPQLQETQYF | - | - | 15 | TRBJ2-5 | TRBV6-1
TGTGCCAGCAGCCTACGAGCTGGAAACACCATATATTTT | CASSLRAGNTIYF | - | - | 13 | TRBJ1-3 | TRBV3-1/TRBV3-2
TGTGCCAGCAGTACTGGGGGAGGCTCTGGAAACACCATATATTTT | CASSTGGGSGNTIYF | - | - | 15 | TRBJ1-3 | TRBV28
TGTGCCAGCAGTAGGACAGGGGGTTCACCCCTCCACTTT | CASSRTGGSPLHF | TRBD1 | - | 13 | TRBJ1-6 | TRBV12-3/TRBV12-4
TGTGCCAGCTCACCACAGGTCGCGGGAGAGGATAATGAGCAGTTCTTC | CASSPQVAGEDNEQFF | TRBD2 | - | 16 | TRBJ2-1 | TRBV18
TGTGCCAGCAGTTACGGCGGGAGGGCGTACGAGCAGTACTTC | CASSYGGRAYEQYF | TRBD2 | - | 14 | TRBJ2-7 | TRBV6-5
TGTGCCAGCTCACGGGACTCCCGCTCCTACGAGCAGTACTTC | CASSRDSRSYEQYF | - | - | 14 | TRBJ2-7 | TRBV18
TGTGCCAGCAGTTCCACCTCGGGACAGGGGGTTTATAGCAATCAGCCCCAGCATTTT | CASSSTSGQGVYSNQPQHF | TRBD1 | - | 19 | TRBJ1-5 | TRBV27
TGTGCCAGCAGCCTAAATAGGGGGGGTCCAGGTGAAAAACTGTTTTTT | CASSLNRGGPGEKLFF | - | - | 16 | TRBJ1-4 | TRBV7-2
TGTGCCTGGAATAGTCAGGGTAATTCACCCCTCCACTTT | CAWNSQGNSPLHF | - | - | 13 | TRBJ1-6 | TRBV30
TGTGCCAGCAAGGGGGCTAACACCGGGGAGCTGTTTTTT | CASKGANTGELFF | TRBD1 | - | 13 | TRBJ2-2 | TRBV28
TGTGCCAGCAGCCGGGGGGGACATTACTATGGCTACACCTTC | CASSRGGHYYGYTF | - | - | 14 | TRBJ1-2 | TRBV7-9
TGTGCCAGCTCACCATCCGGGAACTATGGCTACACCTTC | CASSPSGNYGYTF | - | - | 13 | TRBJ1-2 | TRBV18
TGTGCCAGCAGCTTGGGACAGGGGGGCACAGATACGCAGTATTTT | CASSLGQGGTDTQYF | TRBD1 | - | 15 | TRBJ2-3 | TRBV13
TGCGCCAGCAACGGACAGGGGCTGAACACCGGGGAGCTGTTTTTT | CASNGQGLNTGELFF | TRBD1 | - | 15 | TRBJ2-2 | TRBV5-1
TGTGCCATCAGTGAGGAGCGGGACGGAGATACGCAGTATTTT | CAISEERDGDTQYF | TRBD2 | - | 14 | TRBJ2-3 | TRBV10-3